The sequence of this T cell receptor beta chain was determined in a study of blood T cell repertoires in COVID-19. Study at large: Samples representing acute and convalescent COVID-19 were sourced from the United States, Italy and Spain.

V shed 0 bases and J shed 1 base, with 6 bases lying between them. Per germline, CDR1 LGHNA and CDR2 YSLEER. The CDR3 runs 15 residues. TCRdb keeps only in-frame clones here, not all; method: immunoSEQ multiplex PCR. Found here are some 220,000 clones, around 83% of them singletons; the top ten hold approximately 1.4%. The sequence was obtained from a middle-aged woman with acute COVID-19. The gene calls are TRBV4-3 and TRBJ2-2; no clear D. Input material: PBMCs or T cells enriched from blood (not recorded which). The CDR3 reads CASSQDARNTGELFF. The CDR3 coding sequence is TGCGCCAGCAGCCAAGATGCGAGGAACACCGGGGAGCTGTTTTTT.